Shown below are 28 T cell receptor beta chains from a single sample sequenced in a study of blood T cell repertoires in COVID-19. Repertoires were generated with immunoSEQ multiplex PCR, while TCRdb's copy carries only in-frame clones and drops some. The repertoire includes 100,000 to 150,000 clones, around 70% of them detected once, and 6% sits in the top ten. Sequences were obtained from peripheral blood. The receptors stem from a man at least 80 years old with COVID-19, enrolled during active disease.

The V and J genes are TRBV28 and TRBJ1-2, with D possibly matching TRBD1 (5 bases). Trimming removed 3 bases at V and 3 bases at J, with 20 bases between. The germline V gene has CDR1 MDHEN and CDR2 SYDVKM. This CDR3 is built from 17 residues. The DNA of the CDR3 is TGTGCCAGCAGTTTGGGGGTTGCGGGGATAGGGGACTATGGCTACACCTTC. Protein: CASSLGVAGIGDYGYTF.

The chain recombines TRBV9 with TRBJ2-3; 15 bases agree with TRBD2. The V gene's germline CDR1 is SGDLS and CDR2 YYNGEE. The CDR3 runs to 13 residues. V gave up 5 bases and J gave up 9 bases; unmatched junction bases: 1. CDR3 region: CASRGLAGGTQYF. CDR3 nucleotide sequence: TGTGCCAGCAGGGGACTAGCGGGAGGAACGCAGTATTTT.

The chain joins TRBV28 to TRBJ2-5; 9 bases are a match to TRBD2. The V and J ends lost 2 bases and 4 bases, in that order; junction bases with no gene match: 2. Germline CDR1 reads MDHEN; CDR2 reads SYDVKM. CDR3 length: 14 amino acids. The CDR3 nucleotides read TGTGCCAGCAGTTTAGCGGGAGGGCCAGAGACCCAGTACTTC. Its protein is CASSLAGGPETQYF.

This chain uses TRBV7-3 with TRBJ2-5; TRBD1 might be the D (7 bases). V lost 5 bases, J lost 3 bases, and 10 bases lay in between. Germline values: CDR1 SGHTA, CDR2 FQGTGA. CDR3 length equals 13 residues. The CDR3 reads CASSRGTEETQYF. The CDR3 DNA sequence: TGTGCCAGCAGCCGGGGGACAGAAGAGACCCAGTACTTC.

This clone has more than one count but fewer than ten. The chain is built from TRBV4-2 and TRBJ2-3; 8 nucleotides match TRBD1. The CDR3 spans 23 residues. The V gene's germline CDR1 is LGHNA and CDR2 YNFKEQ. The J segment lost 0 bases and the V segment lost 1 base, leaving 24 bases of the junction unmatched. For the CDR3, the DNA is TGTGCCAGCAGCCAAGTTGACTTGGCGGTTTTCAGGGGGCGACAACTTAGCACAGATACGCAGTATTTT. This sequence encodes CASSQVDLAVFRGRQLSTDTQYF.

The V gene is TRBV5-1, the J gene TRBJ1-5; TRBD1 might be the D (6 bases). Germline V gives CDR1 SGHRS, CDR2 YFSETQ. The V and J ends lost 5 bases and 0 bases respectively, with 18 bases between them. This CDR3 comprises 17 residues. The CDR3, as DNA: TGCGCCAGCAGGCCCCAGAGAGGGGGAAATAGCAATCAGCCCCAGCATTTT. It yields the protein CASRPQRGGNSNQPQHF.

The chain has TRBV4-3 and TRBJ2-2; unclear D gene. CDR3 length equals 14 residues. Germline values: CDR1 LGHNA, CDR2 YSLEER. The V gene lost 0 bases and the J gene lost 2 bases, with 4 bases spanning the gap. CDR3 in DNA: TGCGCCAGCAGCCAAGACAGAAACACCGGGGAGCTGTTTTTT. Its protein product is CASSQDRNTGELFF.

In its sample, this clone was seen a few times. V gene TRBV5-4 combines with J gene TRBJ2-1; TRBD2 agrees at 8 bases. This CDR3 has 16 amino acids. J lost 3 bases, V lost 0 bases, and 5 bases had no gene match. Germline V lookup: CDR1 SGHNT, CDR2 YYREEE (reference sequence). The CDR3 DNA follows: TGTGCCAGCAGCTTGGCCGGGGGGGGTGTCTACAATGAGCAGTTCTTC. Protein: CASSLAGGGVYNEQFF.

This clone occurred a few times. This chain uses TRBV27 with TRBJ1-2; D perhaps matches TRBD1 (5 bases). V shed 4 bases and J shed 8 bases, with 23 bases lying between them. CDR3 length: 16 amino acids. Germline CDR1 MNHEY, CDR2 SMNVEV (reference sequence). CDR3: CASSSGFPDPAMGYTF. CDR3 sequence (DNA): TGTGCCAGCAGTTCAGGGTTTCCCGATCCGGCTATGGGCTACACCTTC.

The rearrangement links TRBV6-5 to TRBJ2-1, with a tentative D call TRBD2 (6 bases). Germline lookup yields CDR1 MNHEY and CDR2 SVGAGI. The CDR3 covers 16 residues. The V and J ends lost 0 bases and 1 base respectively, with 10 bases between them. This CDR3 reads CASSYSVGGSYNEQFF. The CDR3 coding sequence is TGTGCCAGCAGTTACTCGGTGGGAGGTTCCTACAATGAGCAGTTCTTC.

This chain joins TRBV27 and TRBJ1-6, with 8 nucleotides matching TRBD1. This CDR3 region has 17 residues. J gave up 7 bases and V 6 bases, and 14 bases lay outside the gene matches. Germline loops: CDR1 MNHEY, CDR2 SMNVEV (reference sequence). As DNA, the CDR3 is TGTGCCAGCAGCCAGAGAGCTCAGGGGGCGCTGAATTCACCCCTCCACTTT. Protein: CASSQRAQGALNSPLHF.

The V gene is TRBV19, the J gene TRBJ1-1; D gene ambiguous. The CDR3 covers 14 residues. CDR1 is LNHDA and CDR2 is SQIVND in the germline V gene (reference sequence). Trimming took 5 bases from V and 2 from J, leaving 12 bases between them. CDR3 nucleotide sequence: TGTGCCAGTAGTCCCCGGGAACACAACACTGAAGCTTTCTTT. Translation: CASSPREHNTEAFF.

This clone was seen repeatedly, ten times or more. The chain uses TRBV29-1 and TRBJ1-2; no firm D call. Germline CDR1 is SQVTM and CDR2 is ANQGSEA. Trimming stripped 7 bases from V and 2 bases from J, with 17 bases between. The CDR3 totals 14 residues. This chain's CDR3 is CSARTAGLNYGYTF. In nucleotides, the CDR3 is TGCAGCGCCAGAACGGCAGGACTGAACTATGGCTACACCTTC.

The rearrangement links TRBV7-2 to TRBJ1-2; D is ambiguous. The V end was cut by 2 bases, the J end by 8 bases, with 12 bases between. Germline values: CDR1 SGHTA, CDR2 FQGNSA. The CDR3 covers 13 residues. The CDR3 DNA sequence: TGTGCCAGCAGCTTAAACGGATGGGCGGGCTACACCTTC. This translates into CASSLNGWAGYTF.

V gene TRBV18 combines with J gene TRBJ1-1; perhaps TRBD1 as D (6 bases). This CDR3 is built from 14 residues. V lost 5 bases, J lost 5 bases, and 15 bases lay in between. CDR1 is KGHSH, CDR2 LQKENI, per germline. CDR3 sequence reads: CASSLSGAETEAFF. The CDR3 nucleotides read TGTGCCAGCTCATTATCAGGGGCTGAAACTGAAGCTTTCTTT.

In DNA, the CDR3 is TGCGCCAGCAGCCAAGTAGGTGGCGGATATGAGCAGTTCTTC. Its protein product is CASSQVGGGYEQFF. The chain joins TRBV4-1 to TRBJ2-1; D gene ambiguous. The germline gives CDR1 MGHRA, CDR2 YSYEKL. The V and J ends lost 1 base and 8 bases respectively, with 12 bases between them. The CDR3 consists of 14 residues.

The V gene is TRBV7-6, the J gene TRBJ2-7, with 13 bases fitting TRBD2. After removal of 4 bases from V and 6 bases from J, the junction contained 15 bases not matched to a gene. Germline V gene sequence: CDR1 SGHVS, CDR2 FNYEAQ. The CDR3 extends over 18 amino acids. The CDR3 DNA reads as TGTGCCAGCAGCTCTAGCCCCCTAACTAGCGGGAGGGATCCCGAGCAGTACTTC. Translating gives CASSSSPLTSGRDPEQYF.

J is TRBJ2-1 and V is TRBV7-2; 8 positions agree with TRBD2. Per germline, CDR1 SGHTA and CDR2 FQGNSA. Losses at the gene ends were 3 bases for V and 16 bases for J; bases not matched to a gene: 11. The CDR3 has 13 residues. The CDR3 loop is CASSLGELAVNFF. CDR3 DNA sequence: TGTGCCAGCAGCTTGGGTGAACTAGCGGTCAATTTCTTC.

The genes are TRBV19 and TRBJ2-1; D perhaps matches TRBD2 (6 bases). This CDR3 has 15 amino acids. V lost 3 bases and J 3 bases, leaving 12 bases between the germline ends. Germline assignment: CDR1 LNHDA and CDR2 SQIVND (reference sequence). The CDR3 region has the DNA TGTGCCAGTAGTATTAGCGGCCACGACTACAATGAGCAGTTCTTC. Encoded protein: CASSISGHDYNEQFF. Based on the CDR3 plus reference TRBV19 and TRBJ2-1, the full variable domain is DGGITQSPKYLFRKEGQNVTLSCEQNLNHDAMYWYRQDPGQGLRLIYYSQIVNDFQKGDIAEGYSVSREKKESFPLTVTSAQKNPTAFYLCASSISGHDYNEQFFGPGTRLTVL.

The CDR3 here is CASSVDGQGNVGQYF. The CDR3 region has the DNA TGTGCCAGCAGCGTAGACGGACAGGGGAATGTCGGGCAGTACTTC. V gene TRBV9 combines with J gene TRBJ2-7, with 9 bases fitting TRBD1. Trimming at V came to 0 bases and at J to 9 bases, leaving 10 bases not matched to a gene. This CDR3 comprises 15 residues. Germline assignment: CDR1 SGDLS and CDR2 YYNGEE.

The chain couples TRBV2 to TRBJ1-2; D possibly corresponds to TRBD1 (5 bases). Per the germline V gene, CDR1 is SNHLY and CDR2 is FYNNEI. Trimming took 4 bases from V and 3 from J, leaving 9 bases between them. CDR3 length equals 13 residues. CDR3 in DNA: TGTGCCAGCAGTGCAGGGCAGGACTATGGCTACACCTTC. This codes for CASSAGQDYGYTF.

Only one count was recorded for this clone. This chain joins TRBV4-3 and TRBJ1-2, with D hard to call. The CDR3 totals 15 residues. V dropped 1 base and J dropped 0 bases, with 9 bases sitting between them. CDR1 LGHNA and CDR2 YSLEER come from the germline V gene. CDR3 bases: TGCGCCAGCAGCCAAGTGGGCGAAGCTAACTATGGCTACACCTTC. Protein: CASSQVGEANYGYTF.

The J gene is TRBJ1-2, the V gene TRBV25-1; D call uncertain. CDR1 and CDR2 from the germline V gene are MGHDK and SYGVNS. The CDR3 contains 15 residues. Between the trimmed V and J ends, which lost 4 bases and 3 bases, there was a span of 15 bases. CDR3 sequence: CASSGHAGRDYGYTF. The CDR3 DNA is TGTGCCAGCAGTGGGCATGCGGGAAGGGACTATGGCTACACCTTC.

This clone has a handful of counts. The V and J genes are TRBV28 and TRBJ1-5; D call uncertain. Germline V lookup: CDR1 MDHEN, CDR2 SYDVKM. CDR3 length equals 12 residues. V lost 4 bases, J lost 6 bases, and 7 bases lay in between. The CDR3 protein is CASSSRSQPQHF. The DNA of the CDR3 is TGTGCCAGCAGTTCCCGGAGTCAGCCCCAGCATTTT.

CDR3 residues: CASGVTGAGNTEAFF. CDR3 bases: TGTGCCAGCGGCGTTACAGGGGCCGGGAACACTGAAGCTTTCTTT. The chain employs TRBV28 and TRBJ1-1; 7 bases are shared with TRBD1. The CDR3 has 15 residues. The germline gives CDR1 MDHEN, CDR2 SYDVKM. V gave up 8 bases and J gave up 1 base; unmatched junction bases: 10.

In this sample, this clone turned up a few times. This CDR3 is CASSVGGGGAYEQYF. In DNA form, the CDR3 reads TGTGCCAGCAGCGTAGGAGGTGGGGGGGCCTACGAGCAGTACTTC. The chain joins TRBV9 to TRBJ2-7, with 7 bases lining up with TRBD2. Germline CDR1 is SGDLS and CDR2 is YYNGEE. Losses at the gene ends were 0 bases for V and 2 bases for J; bases not matched to a gene: 5. The CDR3 sequence is 15 residues long. The full variable domain, its missing parts supplied by reference TRBV9 and TRBJ2-7, is DSGVTQTPKHLITATGQRVTLRCSPRSGDLSVYWYQQSLDQGLQFLIQYYNGEERAKGNILERFSAQQFPDLHSELNLSSLELGDSALYFCASSVGGGGAYEQYFGPGTRLTVT.

The gene calls are TRBV11-2 and TRBJ2-1, with TRBD2 identical over 8 bases. Germline V gene data show CDR1 as SGHAT and CDR2 as FQNNGV. V trimming: 5 bases; J trimming: 5 bases; junction bases outside the gene matches: 14. This CDR3 is built from 17 residues. CDR3 sequence (DNA): TGTGCCAGCAGCCGATATCTAGTTAGCGGGGCCGACAATGAGCAGTTCTTC. Its protein product is CASSRYLVSGADNEQFF.

The chain couples TRBV7-2 to TRBJ2-5, with 7 bases lining up with TRBD1. V was clipped by 5 bases and J by 3 bases; unmatched bases: 3. This CDR3 is built from 13 residues. Germline CDR1 SGHTA, CDR2 FQGNSA. CDR3 protein: CASSRDREETQYF. The CDR3 nucleotides are TGTGCCAGCAGCCGGGACAGAGAAGAGACCCAGTACTTC.